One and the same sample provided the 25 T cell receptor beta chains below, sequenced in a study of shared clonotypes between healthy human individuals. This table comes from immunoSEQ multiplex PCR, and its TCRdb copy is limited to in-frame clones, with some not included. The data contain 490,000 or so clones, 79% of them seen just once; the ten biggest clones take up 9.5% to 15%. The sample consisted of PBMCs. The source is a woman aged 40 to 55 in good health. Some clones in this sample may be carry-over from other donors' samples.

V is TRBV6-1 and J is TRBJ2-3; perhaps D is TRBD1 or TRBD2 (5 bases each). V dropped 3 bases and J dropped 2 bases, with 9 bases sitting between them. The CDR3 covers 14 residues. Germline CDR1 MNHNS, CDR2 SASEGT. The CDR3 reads CASSDRDLTDTQYF. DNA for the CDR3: TGTGCCAGCAGTGATAGGGACCTCACAGATACGCAGTATTTT.

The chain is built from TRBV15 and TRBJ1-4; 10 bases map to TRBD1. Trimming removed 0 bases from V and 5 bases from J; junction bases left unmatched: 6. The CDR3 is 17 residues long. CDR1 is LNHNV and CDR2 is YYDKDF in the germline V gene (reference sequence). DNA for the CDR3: TGTGCCACCAGCAGAGATCGGGACAGGGGCCGGAATGAAAAACTGTTTTTT. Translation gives CATSRDRDRGRNEKLFF.

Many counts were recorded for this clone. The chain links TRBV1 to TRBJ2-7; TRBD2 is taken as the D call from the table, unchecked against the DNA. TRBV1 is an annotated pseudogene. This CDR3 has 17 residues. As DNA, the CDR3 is TGCACCAGCAGCCAGCGGACTAGCGGGAGAACAGCTAGGGAGCAGTACTTC. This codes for CTSSQRTSGRTAREQYF.

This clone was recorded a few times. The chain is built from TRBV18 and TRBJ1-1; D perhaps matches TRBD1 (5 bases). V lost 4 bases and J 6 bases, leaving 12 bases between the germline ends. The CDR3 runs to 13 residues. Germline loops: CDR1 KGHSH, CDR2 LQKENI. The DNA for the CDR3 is TGTGCCAGCTCACAGGGACCGGGCTCTGAAGCTTTCTTT. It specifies CASSQGPGSEAFF.

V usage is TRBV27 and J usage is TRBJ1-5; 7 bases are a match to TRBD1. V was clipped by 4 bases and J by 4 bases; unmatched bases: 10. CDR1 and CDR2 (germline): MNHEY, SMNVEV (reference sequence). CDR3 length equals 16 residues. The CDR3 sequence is CASSSLKGQENQPQHF. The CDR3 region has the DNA TGTGCCAGCAGTTCCCTAAAAGGACAGGAGAATCAGCCCCAGCATTTT.

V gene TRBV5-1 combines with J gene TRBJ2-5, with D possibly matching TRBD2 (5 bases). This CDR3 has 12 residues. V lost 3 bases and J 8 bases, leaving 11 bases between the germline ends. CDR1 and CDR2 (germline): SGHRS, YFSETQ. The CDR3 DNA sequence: TGCGCCAGCAGCTCCGGGGTTGAAACCCAGTACTTC. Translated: CASSSGVETQYF.

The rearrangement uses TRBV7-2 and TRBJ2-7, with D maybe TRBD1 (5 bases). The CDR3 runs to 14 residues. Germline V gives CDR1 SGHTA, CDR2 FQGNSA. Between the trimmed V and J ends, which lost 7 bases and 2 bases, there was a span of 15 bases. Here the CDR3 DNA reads TGTGCCAGCATCAAAATGGGGCAGACCTACGAGCAGTACTTC. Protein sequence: CASIKMGQTYEQYF.

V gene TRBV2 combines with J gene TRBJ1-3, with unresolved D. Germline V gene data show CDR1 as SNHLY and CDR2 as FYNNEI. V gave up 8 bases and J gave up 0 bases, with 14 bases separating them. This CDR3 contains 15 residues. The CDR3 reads CASREGSDSGNTIYF. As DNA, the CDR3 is TGTGCCAGCCGGGAGGGCAGTGACTCTGGAAACACCATATATTTT.

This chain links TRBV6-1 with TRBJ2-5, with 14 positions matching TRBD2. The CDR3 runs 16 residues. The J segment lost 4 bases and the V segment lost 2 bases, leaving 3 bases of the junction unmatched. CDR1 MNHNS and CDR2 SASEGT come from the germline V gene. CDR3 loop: CASSETGLAGGETQYF. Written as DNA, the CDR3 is TGTGCCAGCAGTGAAACCGGACTAGCGGGAGGAGAGACCCAGTACTTC.

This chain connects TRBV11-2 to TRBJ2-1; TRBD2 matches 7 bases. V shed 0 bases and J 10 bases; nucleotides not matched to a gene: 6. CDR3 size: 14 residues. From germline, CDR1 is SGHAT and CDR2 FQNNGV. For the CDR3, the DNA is TGTGCCAGCAGCTTAGATCTTGGGCGGGAGGAGCAGTTCTTC. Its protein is CASSLDLGREEQFF.

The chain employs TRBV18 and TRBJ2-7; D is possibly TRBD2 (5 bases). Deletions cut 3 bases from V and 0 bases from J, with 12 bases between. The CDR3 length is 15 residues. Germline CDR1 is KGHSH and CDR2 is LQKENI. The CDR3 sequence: CASSPLAGLSYEQYF. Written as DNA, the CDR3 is TGTGCCAGCTCACCGTTGGCGGGTCTCTCCTACGAGCAGTACTTC.

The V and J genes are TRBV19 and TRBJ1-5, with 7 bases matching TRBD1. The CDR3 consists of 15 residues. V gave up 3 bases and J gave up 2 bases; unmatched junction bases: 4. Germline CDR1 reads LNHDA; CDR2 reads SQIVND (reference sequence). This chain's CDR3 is CASSMGGGGNQPQHF. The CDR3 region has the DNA TGTGCCAGTAGTATGGGAGGGGGCGGCAATCAGCCCCAGCATTTT.

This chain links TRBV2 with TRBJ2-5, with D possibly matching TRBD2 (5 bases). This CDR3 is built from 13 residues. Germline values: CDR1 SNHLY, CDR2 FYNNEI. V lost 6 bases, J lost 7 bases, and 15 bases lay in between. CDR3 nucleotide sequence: TGTGCCAGCAGCTCCACGCGGGTCGGGACCCAGTACTTC. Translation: CASSSTRVGTQYF.

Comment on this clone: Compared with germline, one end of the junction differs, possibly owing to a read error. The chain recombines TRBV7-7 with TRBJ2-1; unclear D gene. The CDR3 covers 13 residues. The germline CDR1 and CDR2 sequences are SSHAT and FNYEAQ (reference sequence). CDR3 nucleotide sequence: TGTGCTAGCAGCTTAGAAATCCTAGGGGAGCAGTTCTTC. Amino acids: CASSLEILGEQFF.

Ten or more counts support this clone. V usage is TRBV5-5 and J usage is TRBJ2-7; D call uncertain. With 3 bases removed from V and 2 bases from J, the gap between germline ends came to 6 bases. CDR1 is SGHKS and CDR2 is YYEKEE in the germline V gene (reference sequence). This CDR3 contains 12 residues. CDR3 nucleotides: TGTGCCAGCAGCTCCTTACCCTACGAGCAGTACTTC. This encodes CASSSLPYEQYF.

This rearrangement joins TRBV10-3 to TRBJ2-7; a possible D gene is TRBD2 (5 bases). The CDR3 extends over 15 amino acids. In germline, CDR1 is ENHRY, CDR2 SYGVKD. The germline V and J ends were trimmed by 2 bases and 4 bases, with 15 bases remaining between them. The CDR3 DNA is TGTGCCATCAGTGAGCTCCGAGCGGCTAGATACGAGCAGTACTTC. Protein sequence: CAISELRAARYEQYF.

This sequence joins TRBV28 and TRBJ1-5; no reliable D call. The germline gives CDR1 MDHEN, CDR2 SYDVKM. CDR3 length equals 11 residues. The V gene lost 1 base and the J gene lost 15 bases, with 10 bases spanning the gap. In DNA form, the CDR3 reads TGTGCCAGCAGTTTATCGTGGATCCGGCATTTT. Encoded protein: CASSLSWIRHF.

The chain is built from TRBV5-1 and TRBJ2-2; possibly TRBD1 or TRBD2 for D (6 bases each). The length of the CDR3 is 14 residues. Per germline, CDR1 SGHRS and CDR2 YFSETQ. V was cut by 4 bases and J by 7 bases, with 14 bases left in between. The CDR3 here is CASSPGARNGELFF. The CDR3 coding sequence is TGCGCCAGCAGCCCGGGGGCCAGGAACGGGGAGCTGTTTTTT. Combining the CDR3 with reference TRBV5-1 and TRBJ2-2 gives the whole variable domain KAGVTQTPRYLIKTRGQQVTLSCSPISGHRSVSWYQQTPGQGLQFLFEYFSETQRNKGNFPGRFSGRQFSNSRSEMNVSTLELGDSALYLCASSPGARNGELFFGEGSRLTVL.

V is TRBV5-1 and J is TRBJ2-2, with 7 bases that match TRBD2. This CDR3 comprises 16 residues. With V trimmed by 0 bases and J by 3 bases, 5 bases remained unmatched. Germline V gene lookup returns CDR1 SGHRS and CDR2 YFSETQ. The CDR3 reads CASSLGLAGHTGELFF. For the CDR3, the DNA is TGCGCCAGCAGCTTGGGACTAGCAGGGCACACCGGGGAGCTGTTTTTT.

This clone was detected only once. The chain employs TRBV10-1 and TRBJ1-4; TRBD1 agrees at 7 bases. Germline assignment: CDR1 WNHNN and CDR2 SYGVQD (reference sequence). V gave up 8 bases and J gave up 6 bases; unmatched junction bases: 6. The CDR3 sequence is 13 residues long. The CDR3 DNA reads TGCGCCAGCCTGACAGGGATATATGAAAAACTGTTTTTT. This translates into CASLTGIYEKLFF.

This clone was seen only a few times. CDR3 loop: CASSVESGLSYEQYF. The DNA of the CDR3 is TGTGCCAGCAGCGTAGAAAGCGGACTCTCCTACGAGCAGTACTTC. The chain uses TRBV9 and TRBJ2-7; possibly TRBD2 for D (5 bases). Germline CDR1 SGDLS, CDR2 YYNGEE. The CDR3 loop spans 15 amino acids. Between the trimmed V and J ends, which lost 0 bases and 0 bases, there was a span of 10 bases. Full variable domain (outside the CDR3, taken from reference TRBV9 and TRBJ2-7): DSGVTQTPKHLITATGQRVTLRCSPRSGDLSVYWYQQSLDQGLQFLIQYYNGEERAKGNILERFSAQQFPDLHSELNLSSLELGDSALYFCASSVESGLSYEQYFGPGTRLTVT.

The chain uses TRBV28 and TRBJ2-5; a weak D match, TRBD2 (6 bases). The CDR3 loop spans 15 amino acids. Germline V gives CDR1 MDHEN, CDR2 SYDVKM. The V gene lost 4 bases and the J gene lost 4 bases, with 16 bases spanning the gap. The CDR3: CASSSPAGWVETQYF. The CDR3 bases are TGTGCCAGCAGTTCCCCGGCGGGATGGGTAGAGACCCAGTACTTC. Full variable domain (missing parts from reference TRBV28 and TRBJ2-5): DVKVTQSSRYLVKRTGEKVFLECVQDMDHENMFWYRQDPGLGLRLIYFSYDVKMKEKGDIPEGYSVSREKKERFSLILESASTNQTSMYLCASSSPAGWVETQYFGPGTRLLVL.

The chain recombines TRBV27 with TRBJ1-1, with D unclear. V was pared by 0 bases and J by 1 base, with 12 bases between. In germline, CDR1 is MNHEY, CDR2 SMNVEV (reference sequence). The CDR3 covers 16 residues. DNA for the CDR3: TGTGCCAGCAGTTTATCTCCGACTGGGGAGAACACTGAAGCTTTCTTT. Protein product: CASSLSPTGENTEAFF.

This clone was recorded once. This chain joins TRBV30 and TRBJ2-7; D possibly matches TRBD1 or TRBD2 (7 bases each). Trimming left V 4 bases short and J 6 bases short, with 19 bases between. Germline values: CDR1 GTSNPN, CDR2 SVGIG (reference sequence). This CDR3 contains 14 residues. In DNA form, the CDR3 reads TGTGCCTGGACCACGGGGAGGGGGCCCTCCGAGCAGTACTTC. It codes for CAWTTGRGPSEQYF.

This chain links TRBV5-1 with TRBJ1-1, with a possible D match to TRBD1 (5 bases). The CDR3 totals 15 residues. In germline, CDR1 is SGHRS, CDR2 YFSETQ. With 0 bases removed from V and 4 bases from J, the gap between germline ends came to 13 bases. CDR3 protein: CASSLAGREGTEAFF. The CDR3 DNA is TGCGCCAGCAGCTTGGCGGGCAGGGAAGGCACTGAAGCTTTCTTT.